This T cell receptor (beta chain) was identified during a study of CD8+ T cells in alopecia areata (dated by TCRdb to between 2017 and 2018). Regarding the study in general: Treated patients were enrolled in an open-label pilot trial of oral tofacitinib, 5 to 10 mg twice daily, for moderate-to-severe alopecia areata. Scalp clonality was compared across normal scalp (n=4), patchy alopecia areata scalp (n=8), and alopecia totalis/universalis scalp (n=8). The SALT score, which quantifies the percentage of affected scalp surface area, was used to measure disease severity in treated patients. immunoSEQ multiplex PCR using 35 Vbeta forward primers and 13 Jbeta reverse primers was used to amplify TCRbeta CDR3 regions. In both human patients and the C3H/HeJ mouse model, the study applied high-throughput TCRbeta sequencing to look at T cell clonal expansion in alopecia areata. Tofacitinib was administered for 6 to 18 months, and 6 months of follow-up off drug were then conducted to assess delayed response and recurrence. Biopsies were taken from tofacitinib-treated patients at baseline and at 4 and 24 weeks of treatment, and a later scalp biopsy was taken in several of the tofacitinib-treated patients. Human TCRbeta sequencing covered scalp tissue and sorted CD4+ and CD8+ peripheral blood T cells from patchy and totalis/universalis alopecia areata patients and healthy controls. RNA came from the PAXgene miRNA kit for fixed scalp, the miRNeasy kit for PBMCs, and the RNeasy kit for mouse skin. The study at large found these results: With tofacitinib, both scalp clonality and the number of expanded CD8+ clones among the top 100 scalp clones went down significantly. Resident alphabeta T cells in normal human skin are also sequenced, complicating scalp TCR repertoire analysis, unlike mouse skin dominated by gammadelta T cells. Higher clonality and more expanded CD8+ clones were observed in lesional scalp than in normal scalp, particularly in alopecia totalis/universalis, a finding suggestive of antigenic drive. Shared TCR sequences between patients were less evident than in mice, which may be partly attributable to HLA diversity in the patient population. During tofacitinib treatment, many expanded lesional clones stuck around in both scalp and blood, and this persistence may partly explain why relapse happens after treatment is stopped. Because the treated cohort was small and had just a single nonresponder, larger studies are needed to establish links between baseline CD8+ expansion and response.

Unmatched junction bases come to 4, with V trimmed by 6 bases and J by 6 bases. The CDR3 numbers 14 residues from cysteine through phenylalanine. Here the CDR3 DNA is all that survives: 42 bases in frame from base 1. CDR1 SSHAT and CDR2 FNYEAQ are derived from the germline V gene (reference sequence). Library creation used the immunoSEQ multiplex PCR assay. For TCR sequencing, RNA was extracted from every sample and reverse transcribed into cDNA to serve as template. First-strand cDNA was synthesized using SuperScript III with a 2:1 mix of oligo-dT and random hexamers. A synthetic immune receptor repertoire was used to gauge amplification bias, and whatever bias remained was removed computationally. In the paper's pipeline: Raw reads were preprocessed to remove errors, and CDR3 was defined by IMGT conventions from the conserved cysteine to phenylalanine. Clonality was computed as 1 minus the Shannon entropy, with the entropy normalized by log2 of the number of productive unique TCRs. Whether each scalp clone was CD4 or CD8 was inferred by checking scalp TCRbeta sequences against the CD4 and CD8 repertoires from sorted blood. The table was pulled from immuneACCESS by TCRdb, which kept in-frame rearrangements only. Such tables lose some clones; where checked, under half of the loss comes from unresolved V genes, and the rest has no known cause. That table furnishes V, J and clone size, whereas the DNA furnished D and trimming. The sample table holds 95,000 to 100,000 clones, of which 60% to 75% were seen once. About 14% of the sample is in the top ten clones.

The time point label of this sample denotes: more than three weeks on oral tofacitinib. In light of the paper, this sample's treatment or condition label describes: oral pan-JAK inhibitor, 5-10 mg twice daily. Peripheral blood and lesional scalp punch biopsies were obtained from patients with alopecia areata. PBMCs were isolated by density centrifugation and stained for CD3, CD4 and CD8, after which CD4+ and CD8+ T cells were sorted on a FACSAria. This clone appeared a few times. Its antigen is not yet known. No base quality values were provided; no much bigger clone lies one nucleotide off. The V gene is TRBV7-7 and the J gene is TRBJ2-2; 10 bases in the junction line up with TRBD1. The specimen was CD8+ T cells sorted from blood, collected at week 4, from a patient treated with tofacitinib. The receptor was derived from a human donor with alopecia areata. The bases are TGTGCCAGCAGAAGCGGGACAGGGGCCGGGGAGCTGTTTTTT. It codes for CASRSGTGAGELFF. Extended through the reference TRBV7-7 and TRBJ2-2 proteins, this CDR3 yields the full variable domain: GAGVSQSPRYKVTKRGQDVTLRCDPISSHATLYWYQQALGQGPEFLTYFNYEAQPDKSGLPSDRFSAERPEGSISTLTIQRTEQRDSAMYRCASRSGTGAGELFFGEGSRLTVL.